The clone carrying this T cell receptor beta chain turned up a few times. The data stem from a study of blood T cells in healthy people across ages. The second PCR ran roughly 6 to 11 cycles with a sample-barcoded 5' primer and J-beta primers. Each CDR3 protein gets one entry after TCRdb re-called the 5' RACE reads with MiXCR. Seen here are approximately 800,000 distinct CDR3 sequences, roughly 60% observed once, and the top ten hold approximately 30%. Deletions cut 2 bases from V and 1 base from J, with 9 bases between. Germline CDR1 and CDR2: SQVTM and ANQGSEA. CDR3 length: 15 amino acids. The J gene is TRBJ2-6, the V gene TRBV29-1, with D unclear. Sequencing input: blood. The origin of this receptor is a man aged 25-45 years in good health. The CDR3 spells CSVEPEGSGANVLTF. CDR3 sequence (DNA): TGCAGCGTTGAACCGGAAGGTTCTGGGGCCAACGTCCTGACTTTC. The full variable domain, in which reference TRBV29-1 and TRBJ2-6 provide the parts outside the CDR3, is SAVISQKPSRDICQRGTSLTIQCQVDSQVTMMFWYRQQPGQSLTLIATANQGSEATYESGFVIDKFPISRPNLTFSTLTVSNMSPEDSSIYLCSVEPEGSGANVLTFGAGSRLTVL.